This T cell receptor beta chain is drawn from a study of T cell changes during pregnancy in multiple sclerosis. The CDR3 has 14 residues. V lost 0 bases and J lost 3, with 9 bases in between. CDR1 is SGHAT, CDR2 FQDESV, per germline (reference sequence). Libraries were prepared by immunoSEQ multiplex PCR; TCRdb keeps only in-frame clonotypes and omits some of them. The sample contains approximately 80,000 clones, roughly 93% of which appear only once. The chain carries TRBV11-1 and TRBJ2-7; D unclear. The TCR originated in a female donor with multiple sclerosis, enrolled in a pregnancy study. The sample here was peripheral blood, taken in the third trimester of pregnancy. The CDR3, as DNA: TGTGCCAGCAGCTTAGCCCAGGATAGCTACGAGCAGTACTTC. It codes for CASSLAQDSYEQYF.